This TCR beta chain came from a study of tumor and adjacent non-tumor tissue in lung cancer. Study-wide context: Patients were aged roughly 30 to 76, 10 men and a handful of women, stage I to III. General study points: TCR diversity was significantly greater in tumor than normal lung tissue.

Germline CDR1 and CDR2: MNHEY and SVGAGI. The CDR3 totals 12 residues. Points on this clonotype: Its target is unknown. Its ends do not fully match the called genes, so a read error is possible.

RNA was extracted from bulk tissue without any cell sorting. The normal lung tissue was taken more than 3 cm from the tumor edge. Chemotherapy-naive patients with new lung cancer underwent thoracic surgery in China, August–late 2014. TCRbeta libraries were built with three rounds of nested PCR, modified from ARM-PCR. Each CDR3 protein gets one entry after TCRdb re-called the multiplex PCR reads with MiXCR. The table includes roughly 120,000 distinct CDR3 sequences, roughly two thirds detected once. The chain uses TRBV6-5 and TRBJ2-5; no clear D. This clonotype originated in a man aged 55-75 years with non-small cell lung cancer. Sequencing was performed on distant non-tumor lung tissue. The chain's CDR3 is CATRVRGEIQYF. The CDR3 region has the DNA TGTGCCACACGCGTGCGAGGAGAGATCCAGTACTTC.